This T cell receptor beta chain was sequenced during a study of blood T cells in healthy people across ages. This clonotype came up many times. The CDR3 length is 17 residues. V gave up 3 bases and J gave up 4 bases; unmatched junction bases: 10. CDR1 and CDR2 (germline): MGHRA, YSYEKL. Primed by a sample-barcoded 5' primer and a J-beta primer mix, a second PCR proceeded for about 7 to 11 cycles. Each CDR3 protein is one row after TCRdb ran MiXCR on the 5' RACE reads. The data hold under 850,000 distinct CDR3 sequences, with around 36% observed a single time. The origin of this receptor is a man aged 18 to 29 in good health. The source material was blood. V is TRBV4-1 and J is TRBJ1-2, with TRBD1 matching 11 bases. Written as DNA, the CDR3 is TGCGCCAGCAGCCAGGCCCGGACAGGGGGCGGTGGCTATGGCTACACCTTC. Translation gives CASSQARTGGGGYGYTF.